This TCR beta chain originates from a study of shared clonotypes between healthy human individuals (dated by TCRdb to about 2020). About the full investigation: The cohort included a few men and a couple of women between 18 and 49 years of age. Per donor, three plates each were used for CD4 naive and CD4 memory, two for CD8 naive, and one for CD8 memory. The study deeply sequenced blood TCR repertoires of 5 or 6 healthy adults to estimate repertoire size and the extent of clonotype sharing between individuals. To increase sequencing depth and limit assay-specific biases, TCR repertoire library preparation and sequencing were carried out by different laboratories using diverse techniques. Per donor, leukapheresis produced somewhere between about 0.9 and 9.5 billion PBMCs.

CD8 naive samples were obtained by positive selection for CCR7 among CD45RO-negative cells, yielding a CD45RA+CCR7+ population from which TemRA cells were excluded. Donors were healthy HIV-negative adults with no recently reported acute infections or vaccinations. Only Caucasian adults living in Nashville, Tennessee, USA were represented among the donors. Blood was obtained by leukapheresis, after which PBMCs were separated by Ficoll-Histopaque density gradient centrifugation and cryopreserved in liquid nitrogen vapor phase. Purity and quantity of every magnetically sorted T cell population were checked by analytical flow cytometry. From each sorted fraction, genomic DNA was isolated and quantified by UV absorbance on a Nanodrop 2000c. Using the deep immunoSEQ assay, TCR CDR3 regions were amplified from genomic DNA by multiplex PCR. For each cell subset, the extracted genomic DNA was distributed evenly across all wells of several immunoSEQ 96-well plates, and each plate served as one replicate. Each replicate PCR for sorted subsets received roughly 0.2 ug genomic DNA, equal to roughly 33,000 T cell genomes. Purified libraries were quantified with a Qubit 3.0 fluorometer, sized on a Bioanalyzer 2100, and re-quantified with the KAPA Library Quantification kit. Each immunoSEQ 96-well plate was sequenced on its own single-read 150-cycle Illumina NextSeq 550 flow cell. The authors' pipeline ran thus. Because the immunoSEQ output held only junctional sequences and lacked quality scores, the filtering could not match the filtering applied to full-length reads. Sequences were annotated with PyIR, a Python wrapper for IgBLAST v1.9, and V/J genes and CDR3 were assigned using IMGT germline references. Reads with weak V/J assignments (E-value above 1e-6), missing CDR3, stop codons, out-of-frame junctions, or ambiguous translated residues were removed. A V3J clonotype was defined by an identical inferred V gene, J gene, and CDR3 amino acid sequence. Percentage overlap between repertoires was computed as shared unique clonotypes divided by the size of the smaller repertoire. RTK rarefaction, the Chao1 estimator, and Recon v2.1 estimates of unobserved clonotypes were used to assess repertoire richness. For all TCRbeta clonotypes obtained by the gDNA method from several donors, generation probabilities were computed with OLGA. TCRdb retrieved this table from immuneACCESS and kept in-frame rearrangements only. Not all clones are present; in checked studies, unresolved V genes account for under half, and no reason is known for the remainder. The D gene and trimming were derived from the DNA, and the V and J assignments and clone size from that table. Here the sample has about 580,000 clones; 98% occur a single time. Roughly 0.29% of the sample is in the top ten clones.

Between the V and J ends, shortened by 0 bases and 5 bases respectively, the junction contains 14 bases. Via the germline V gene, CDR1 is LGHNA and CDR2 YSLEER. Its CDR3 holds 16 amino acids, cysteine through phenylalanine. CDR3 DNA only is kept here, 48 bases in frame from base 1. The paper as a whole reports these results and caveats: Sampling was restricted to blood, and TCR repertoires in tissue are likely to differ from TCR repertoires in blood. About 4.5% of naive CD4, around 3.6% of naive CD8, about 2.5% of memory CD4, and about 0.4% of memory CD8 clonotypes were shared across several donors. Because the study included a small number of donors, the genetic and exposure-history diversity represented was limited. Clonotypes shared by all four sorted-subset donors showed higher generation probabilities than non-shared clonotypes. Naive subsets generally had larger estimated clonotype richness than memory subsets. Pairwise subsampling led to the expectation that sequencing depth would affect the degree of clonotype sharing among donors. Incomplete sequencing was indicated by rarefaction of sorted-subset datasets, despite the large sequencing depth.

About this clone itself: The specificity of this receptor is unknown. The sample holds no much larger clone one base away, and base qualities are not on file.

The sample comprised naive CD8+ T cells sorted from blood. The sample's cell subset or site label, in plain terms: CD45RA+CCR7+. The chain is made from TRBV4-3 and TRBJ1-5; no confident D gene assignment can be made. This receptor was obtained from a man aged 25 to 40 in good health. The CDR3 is CASSQDRASRHQPQHF. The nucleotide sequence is TGCGCCAGCAGCCAAGATCGGGCCTCCAGGCATCAGCCCCAGCATTTT.